Listed here is a single T cell receptor beta chain. Its antigen is as yet unknown. The sample belongs to a study of shared clonotypes between healthy human individuals. Assay execution took place at the deep level. The repertoire was sequenced with immunoSEQ multiplex PCR; TCRdb's copy has only in-frame clones and lacks some. The sample consists of about 2.1 million clones, around 93% of them appearing once. V was clipped by 2 bases and J by 4 bases; unmatched bases: 1. Germline V gene data show CDR1 as SGHDT and CDR2 as YYEEEE. CDR3 length: 16 residues. Selected positively for CCR7 and CD45RO-negative, naive CD8 cells excluded terminally differentiated effector memory CD45RA+ cells. Findings and caveats of the study: Relative to their counterparts shared across all four donors, non-shared clonotypes exhibited diminished generation probabilities.

This TCR was recovered from a man between 18 and 29 years old in good health. Some clones in this sample may be carry-over from other donors' samples. Material for sequencing was naive CD8+ T cells from PBMCs. The V gene is TRBV5-6, the J gene TRBJ2-1; 15 bases are a match to TRBD2. The CDR3 nucleotides read TGTGCCAGCAGCTTAGGACTAGCGGGAGGGTACAATGAGCAGTTCTTC. Amino acid sequence: CASSLGLAGGYNEQFF.